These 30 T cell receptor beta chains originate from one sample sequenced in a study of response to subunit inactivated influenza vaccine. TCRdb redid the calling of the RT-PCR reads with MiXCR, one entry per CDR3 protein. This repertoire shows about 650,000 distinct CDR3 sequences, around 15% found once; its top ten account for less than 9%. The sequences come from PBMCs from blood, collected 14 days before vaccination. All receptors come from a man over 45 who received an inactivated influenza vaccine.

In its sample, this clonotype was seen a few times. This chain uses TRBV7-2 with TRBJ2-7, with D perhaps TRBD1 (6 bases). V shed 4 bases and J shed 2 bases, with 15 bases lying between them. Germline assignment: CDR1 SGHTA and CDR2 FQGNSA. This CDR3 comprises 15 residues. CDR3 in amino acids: CASSSTTGSPYEQYF. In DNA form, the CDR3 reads TGTGCCAGCAGCTCCACGACAGGATCTCCCTACGAGCAGTACTTC.

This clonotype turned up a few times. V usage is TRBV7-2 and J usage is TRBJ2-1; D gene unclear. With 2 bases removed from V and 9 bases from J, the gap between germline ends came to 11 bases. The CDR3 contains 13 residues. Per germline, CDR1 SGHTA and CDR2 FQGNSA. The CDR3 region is CASSLQLRSEQFF. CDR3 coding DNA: TGTGCCAGCAGCTTACAACTCCGAAGTGAGCAGTTCTTC.

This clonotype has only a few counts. The CDR3 sequence is CASSLAGGASEAFF. In DNA form, the CDR3 reads TGTGCCAGCAGCTTAGCGGGGGGCGCTTCCGAAGCTTTCTTT. The genes are TRBV7-9 and TRBJ1-1; the D gene is possibly TRBD1 (6 bases). The germline V gene encodes CDR1 SEHNR and CDR2 FQNEAQ (reference sequence). The V and J ends lost 0 bases and 8 bases respectively, with 13 bases between them. The CDR3 extends over 14 amino acids.

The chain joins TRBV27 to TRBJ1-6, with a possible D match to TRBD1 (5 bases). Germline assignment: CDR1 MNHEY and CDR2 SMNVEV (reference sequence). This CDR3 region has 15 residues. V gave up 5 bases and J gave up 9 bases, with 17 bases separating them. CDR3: CASSLLDATGSPLHF. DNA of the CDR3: TGTGCCAGCAGTCTTTTGGATGCAACAGGTTCACCCCTCCACTTT.

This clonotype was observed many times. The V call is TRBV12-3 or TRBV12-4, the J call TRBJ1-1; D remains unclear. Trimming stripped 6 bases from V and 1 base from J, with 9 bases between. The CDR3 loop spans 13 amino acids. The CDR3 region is CASRKTENTEAFF. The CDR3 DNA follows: TGTGCCAGCAGGAAGACGGAGAACACTGAAGCTTTCTTT.

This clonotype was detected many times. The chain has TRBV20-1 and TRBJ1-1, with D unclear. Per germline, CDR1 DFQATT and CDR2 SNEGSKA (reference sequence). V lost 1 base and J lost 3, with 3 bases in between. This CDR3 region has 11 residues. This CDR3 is CSARGHTEAFF. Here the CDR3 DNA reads TGCAGTGCTAGAGGGCACACTGAAGCTTTCTTT.

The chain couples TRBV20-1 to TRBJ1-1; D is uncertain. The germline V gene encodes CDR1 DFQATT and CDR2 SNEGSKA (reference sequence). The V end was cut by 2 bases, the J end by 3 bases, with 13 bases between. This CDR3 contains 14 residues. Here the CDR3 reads CSARKVELDTEAFF. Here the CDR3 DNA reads TGCAGTGCTAGAAAGGTGGAGTTGGACACTGAAGCTTTCTTT.

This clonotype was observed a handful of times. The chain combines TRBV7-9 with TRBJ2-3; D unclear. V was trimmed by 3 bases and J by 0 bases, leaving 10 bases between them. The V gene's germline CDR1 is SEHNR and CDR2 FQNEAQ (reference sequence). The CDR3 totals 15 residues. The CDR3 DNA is TGTGCCAGCAGCTTTCGGGCACCAAGCACAGATACGCAGTATTTT. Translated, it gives CASSFRAPSTDTQYF.

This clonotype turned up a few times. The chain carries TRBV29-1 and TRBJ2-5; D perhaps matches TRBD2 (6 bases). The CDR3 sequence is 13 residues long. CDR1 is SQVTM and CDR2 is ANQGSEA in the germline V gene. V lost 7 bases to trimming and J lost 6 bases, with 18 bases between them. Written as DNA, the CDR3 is TGCAGCGCCGGGCGGGAAAGTATGAAGACCCAGTACTTC. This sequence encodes CSAGRESMKTQYF. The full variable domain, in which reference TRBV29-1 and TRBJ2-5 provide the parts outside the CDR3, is SAVISQKPSRDICQRGTSLTIQCQVDSQVTMMFWYRQQPGQSLTLIATANQGSEATYESGFVIDKFPISRPNLTFSTLTVSNMSPEDSSIYLCSAGRESMKTQYFGPGTRLLVL.

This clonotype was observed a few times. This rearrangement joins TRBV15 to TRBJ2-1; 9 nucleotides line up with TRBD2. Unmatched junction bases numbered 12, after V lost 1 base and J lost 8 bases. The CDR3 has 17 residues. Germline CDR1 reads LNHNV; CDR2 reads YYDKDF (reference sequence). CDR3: CATSRALTSGYMDEQFF. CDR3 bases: TGTGCCACCAGCAGAGCCCTGACTAGCGGATATATGGATGAGCAGTTCTTC. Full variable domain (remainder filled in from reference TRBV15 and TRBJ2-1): DAMVIQNPRYQVTQFGKPVTLSCSQTLNHNVMYWYQQKSSQAPKLLFHYYDKDFNNEADTPDNFQSRRPNTSFCFLDIRSPGLGDTAMYLCATSRALTSGYMDEQFFGPGTRLTVL.

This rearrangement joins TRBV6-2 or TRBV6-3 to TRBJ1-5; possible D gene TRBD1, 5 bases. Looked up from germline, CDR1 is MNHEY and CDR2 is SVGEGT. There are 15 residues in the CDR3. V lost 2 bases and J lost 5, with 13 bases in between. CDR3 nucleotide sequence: TGTGCCAGCAGTTACAATGGCCAGGGCCATCAGCCCCAGCATTTT. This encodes CASSYNGQGHQPQHF.

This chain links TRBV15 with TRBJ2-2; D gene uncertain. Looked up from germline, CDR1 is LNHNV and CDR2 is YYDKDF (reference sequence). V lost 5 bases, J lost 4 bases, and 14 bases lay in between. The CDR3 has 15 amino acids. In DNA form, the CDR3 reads TGTGCCACCAGCTCTCGTCTGACTGGCACCGGGGAGCTGTTTTTT. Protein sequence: CATSSRLTGTGELFF. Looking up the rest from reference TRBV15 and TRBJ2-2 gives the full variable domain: DAMVIQNPRYQVTQFGKPVTLSCSQTLNHNVMYWYQQKSSQAPKLLFHYYDKDFNNEADTPDNFQSRRPNTSFCFLDIRSPGLGDTAMYLCATSSRLTGTGELFFGEGSRLTVL.

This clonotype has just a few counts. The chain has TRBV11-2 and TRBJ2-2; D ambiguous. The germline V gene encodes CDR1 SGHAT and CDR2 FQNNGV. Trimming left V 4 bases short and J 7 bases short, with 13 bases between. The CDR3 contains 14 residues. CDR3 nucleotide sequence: TGTGCCAGCAGCTACCGTCTGGGAATCGGGGAGCTGTTTTTT. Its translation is CASSYRLGIGELFF.

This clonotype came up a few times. The CDR3 DNA reads TGTGCCACCACCCCTGGTCCCGGCGAGCAGTACTTC. This sequence encodes CATTPGPGEQYF. V usage is TRBV10-3 and J usage is TRBJ2-7; D not resolved. The CDR3 has 12 amino acids. Germline V lookup: CDR1 ENHRY, CDR2 SYGVKD. The V end lost 10 bases, the J end lost 6 bases, and 16 bases lay between the germline ends.

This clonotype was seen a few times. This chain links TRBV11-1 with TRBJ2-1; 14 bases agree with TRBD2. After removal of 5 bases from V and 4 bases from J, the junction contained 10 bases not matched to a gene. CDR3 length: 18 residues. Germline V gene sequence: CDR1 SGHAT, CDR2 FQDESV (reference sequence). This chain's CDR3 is CASSKTSGREGGYNEQFF. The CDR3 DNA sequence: TGTGCCAGCAGCAAGACTAGCGGGAGGGAAGGTGGGTACAATGAGCAGTTCTTC.

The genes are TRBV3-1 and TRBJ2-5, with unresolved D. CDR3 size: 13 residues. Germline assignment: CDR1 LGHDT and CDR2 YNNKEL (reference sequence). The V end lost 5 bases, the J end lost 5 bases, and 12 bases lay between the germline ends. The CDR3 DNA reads TGTGCCAGCAGCTATTCCTTAAGGGAGACCCAGTACTTC. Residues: CASSYSLRETQYF.

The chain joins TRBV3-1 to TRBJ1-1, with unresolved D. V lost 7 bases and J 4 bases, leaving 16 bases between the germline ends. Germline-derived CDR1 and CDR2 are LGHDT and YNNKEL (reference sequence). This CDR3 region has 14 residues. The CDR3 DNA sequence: TGTGCCAGCAACCTATTCTCCGGTGGCACTGAAGCTTTCTTT. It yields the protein CASNLFSGGTEAFF.

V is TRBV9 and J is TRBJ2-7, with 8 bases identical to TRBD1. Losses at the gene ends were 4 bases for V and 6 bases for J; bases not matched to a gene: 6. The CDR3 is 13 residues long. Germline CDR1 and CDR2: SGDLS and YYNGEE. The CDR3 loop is CASSLTDRGEQYF. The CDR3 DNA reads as TGTGCCAGCAGCCTGACCGACAGGGGCGAGCAGTACTTC.

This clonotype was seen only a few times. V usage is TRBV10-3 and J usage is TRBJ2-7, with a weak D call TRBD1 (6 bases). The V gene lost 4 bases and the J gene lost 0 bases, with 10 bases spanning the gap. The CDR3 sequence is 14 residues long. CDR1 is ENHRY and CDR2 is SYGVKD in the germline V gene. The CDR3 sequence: CAISADRSSYEQYF. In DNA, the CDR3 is TGTGCCATCAGTGCCGACAGGAGCTCCTACGAGCAGTACTTC.

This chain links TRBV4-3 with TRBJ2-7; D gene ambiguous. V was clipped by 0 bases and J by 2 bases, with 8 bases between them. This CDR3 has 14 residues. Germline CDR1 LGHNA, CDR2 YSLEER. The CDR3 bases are TGCGCCAGCAGCCAAGACATCAGACCCTACGAGCAGTACTTC. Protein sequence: CASSQDIRPYEQYF.

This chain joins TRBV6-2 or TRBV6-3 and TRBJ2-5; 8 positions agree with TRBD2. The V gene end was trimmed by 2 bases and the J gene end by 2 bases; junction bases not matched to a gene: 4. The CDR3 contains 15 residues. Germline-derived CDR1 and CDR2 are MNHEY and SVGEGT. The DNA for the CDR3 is TGTGCCAGCAGTTACCAGCGGGGGCGGCAAGAGACCCAGTACTTC. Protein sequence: CASSYQRGRQETQYF.

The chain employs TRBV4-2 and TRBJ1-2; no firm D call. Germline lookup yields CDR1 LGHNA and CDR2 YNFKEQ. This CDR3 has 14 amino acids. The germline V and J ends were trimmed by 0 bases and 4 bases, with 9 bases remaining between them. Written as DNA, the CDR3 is TGTGCCAGCAGCCAAGATGGAACGGTCTATGGCTACACCTTC. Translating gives CASSQDGTVYGYTF.

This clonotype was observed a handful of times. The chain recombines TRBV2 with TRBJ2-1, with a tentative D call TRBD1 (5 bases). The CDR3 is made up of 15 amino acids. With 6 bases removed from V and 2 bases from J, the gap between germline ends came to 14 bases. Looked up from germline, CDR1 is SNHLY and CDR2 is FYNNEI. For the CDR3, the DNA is TGTGCCAGCAGCCGGACACAGACGACCTACAATGAGCAGTTCTTC. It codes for CASSRTQTTYNEQFF.

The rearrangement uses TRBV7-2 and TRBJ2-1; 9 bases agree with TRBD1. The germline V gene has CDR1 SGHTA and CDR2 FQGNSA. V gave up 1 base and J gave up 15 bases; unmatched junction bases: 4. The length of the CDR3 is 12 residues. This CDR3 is CASSLGQGGRFF. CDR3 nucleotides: TGTGCCAGCAGCTTAGGACAGGGGGGTCGGTTCTTC.

As DNA, the CDR3 is TGTGCCAGCAGAAGGTCGGGAGGCCAAAATTATAATCACAATGAGCAGTTCTTC. The encoded protein is CASRRSGGQNYNHNEQFF. V is TRBV7-9 and J is TRBJ2-1, with TRBD2 identical over 7 bases. V gave up 6 bases and J gave up 5 bases; unmatched junction bases: 19. The CDR3 covers 18 residues. Germline V CDR1 and CDR2: SEHNR, FQNEAQ (reference sequence).

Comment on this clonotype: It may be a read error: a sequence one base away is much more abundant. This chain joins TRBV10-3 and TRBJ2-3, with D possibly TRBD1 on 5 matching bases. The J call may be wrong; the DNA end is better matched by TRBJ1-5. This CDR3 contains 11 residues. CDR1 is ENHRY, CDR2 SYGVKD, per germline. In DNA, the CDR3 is TGTGCCACCCGCGGGGGGGATACGCAGCATTTT. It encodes CATRGGDTQHF.

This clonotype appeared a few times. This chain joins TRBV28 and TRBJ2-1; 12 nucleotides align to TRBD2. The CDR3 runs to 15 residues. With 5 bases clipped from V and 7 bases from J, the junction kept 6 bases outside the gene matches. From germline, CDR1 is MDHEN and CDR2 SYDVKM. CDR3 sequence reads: CASSILAGGRNEQFF. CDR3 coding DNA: TGTGCCAGCAGTATCCTAGCGGGAGGGCGAAATGAGCAGTTCTTC.

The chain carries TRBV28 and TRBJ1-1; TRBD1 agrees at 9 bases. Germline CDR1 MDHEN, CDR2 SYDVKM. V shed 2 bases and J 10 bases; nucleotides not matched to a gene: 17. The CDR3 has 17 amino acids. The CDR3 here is CASSLARTGDLKGRAFF. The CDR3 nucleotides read TGTGCCAGCAGTTTAGCCCGGACAGGGGACCTCAAAGGGAGAGCTTTCTTT. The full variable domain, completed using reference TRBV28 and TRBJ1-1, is DVKVTQSSRYLVKRTGEKVFLECVQDMDHENMFWYRQDPGLGLRLIYFSYDVKMKEKGDIPEGYSVSREKKERFSLILESASTNQTSMYLCASSLARTGDLKGRAFFGQGTRLTVV.

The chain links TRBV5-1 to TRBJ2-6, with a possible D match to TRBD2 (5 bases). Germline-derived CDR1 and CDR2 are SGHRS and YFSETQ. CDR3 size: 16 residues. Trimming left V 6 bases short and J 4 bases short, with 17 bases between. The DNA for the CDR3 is TGCGCCAGCACAACGGAGGTGGTTTCCGGGGCCAACGTCCTGACTTTC. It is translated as CASTTEVVSGANVLTF.

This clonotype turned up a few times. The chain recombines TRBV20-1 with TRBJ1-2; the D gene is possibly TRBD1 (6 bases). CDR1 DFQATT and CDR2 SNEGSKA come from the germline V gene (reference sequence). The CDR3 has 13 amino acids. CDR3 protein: CRLGDNLHYGYTF. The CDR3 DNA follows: TGCAGGTTGGGGGACAACCTGCACTATGGCTACACCTTC.